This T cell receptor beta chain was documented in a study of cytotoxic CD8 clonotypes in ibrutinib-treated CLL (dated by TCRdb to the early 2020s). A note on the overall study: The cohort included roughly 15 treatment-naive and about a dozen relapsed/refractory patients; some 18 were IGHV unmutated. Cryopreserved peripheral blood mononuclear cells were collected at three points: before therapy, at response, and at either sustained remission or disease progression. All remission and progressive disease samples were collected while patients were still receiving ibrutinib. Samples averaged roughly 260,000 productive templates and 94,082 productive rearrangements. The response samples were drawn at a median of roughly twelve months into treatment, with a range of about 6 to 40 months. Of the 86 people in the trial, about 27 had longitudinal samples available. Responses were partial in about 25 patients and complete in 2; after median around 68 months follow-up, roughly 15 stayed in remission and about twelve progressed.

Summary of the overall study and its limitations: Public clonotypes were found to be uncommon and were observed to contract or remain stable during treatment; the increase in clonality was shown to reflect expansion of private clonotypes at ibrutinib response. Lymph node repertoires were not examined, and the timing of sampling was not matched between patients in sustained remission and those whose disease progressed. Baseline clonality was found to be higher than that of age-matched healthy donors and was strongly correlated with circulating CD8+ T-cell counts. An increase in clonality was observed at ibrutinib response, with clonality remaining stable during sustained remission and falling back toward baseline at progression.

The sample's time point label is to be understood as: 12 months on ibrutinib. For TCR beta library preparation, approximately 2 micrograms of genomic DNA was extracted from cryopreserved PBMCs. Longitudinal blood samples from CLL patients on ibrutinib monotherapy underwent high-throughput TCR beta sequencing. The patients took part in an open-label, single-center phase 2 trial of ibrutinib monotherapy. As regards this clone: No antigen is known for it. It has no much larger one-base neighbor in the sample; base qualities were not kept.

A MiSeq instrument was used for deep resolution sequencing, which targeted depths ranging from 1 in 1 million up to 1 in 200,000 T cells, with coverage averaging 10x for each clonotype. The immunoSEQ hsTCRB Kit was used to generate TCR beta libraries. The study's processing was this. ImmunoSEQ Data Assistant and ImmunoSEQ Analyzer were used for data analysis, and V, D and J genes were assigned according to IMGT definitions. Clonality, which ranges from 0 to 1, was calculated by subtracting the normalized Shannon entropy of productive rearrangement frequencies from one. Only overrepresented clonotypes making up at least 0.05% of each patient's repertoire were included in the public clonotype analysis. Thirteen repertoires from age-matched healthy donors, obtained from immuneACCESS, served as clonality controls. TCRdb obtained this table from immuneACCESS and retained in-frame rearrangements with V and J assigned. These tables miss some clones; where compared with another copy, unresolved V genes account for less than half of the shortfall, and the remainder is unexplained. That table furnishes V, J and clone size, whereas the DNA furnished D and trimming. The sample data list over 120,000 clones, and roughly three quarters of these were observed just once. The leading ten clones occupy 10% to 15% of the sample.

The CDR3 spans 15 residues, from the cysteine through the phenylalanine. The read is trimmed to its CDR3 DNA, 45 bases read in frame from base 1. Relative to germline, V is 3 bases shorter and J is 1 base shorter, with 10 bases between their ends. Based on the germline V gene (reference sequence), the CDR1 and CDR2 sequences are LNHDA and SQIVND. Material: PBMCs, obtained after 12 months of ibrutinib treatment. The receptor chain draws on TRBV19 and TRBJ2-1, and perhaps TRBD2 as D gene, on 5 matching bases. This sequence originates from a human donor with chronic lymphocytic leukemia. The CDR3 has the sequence CASSISDSSYNEQFF. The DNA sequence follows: TGTGCCAGTAGTATTTCGGACTCTTCCTACAATGAGCAGTTCTTC.